These 20 T cell receptor beta chains came from one sample sequenced in a study of T-cell reconstitution after alpha-beta-depleted transplantation in children. Preparation of the TCRbeta library involved a method that used unique molecular identifiers. TCRdb used MiXCR to reprocess the PCR reads, holding one entry per CDR3 protein. The table lists some 290,000 distinct CDR3 sequences, 23% of them singletons. This specimen was PBMCs, mostly from graft donor cells, taken 180 days after TCRalphabeta/CD19-depleted stem cell transplant. These receptors all come from a male patient between 5 and 17 years old who had a stem cell transplant for acute lymphoblastic leukemia, so the T cells may come from the graft donor.

The chain couples TRBV27 to TRBJ2-2; D perhaps matches TRBD1 (5 bases). This CDR3 has 14 residues. Germline V gene data show CDR1 as MNHEY and CDR2 as SMNVEV (reference sequence). V lost 3 bases to trimming and J lost 3 bases, with 8 bases between them. The CDR3 here is CASSFHRHTGELFF. The CDR3 DNA follows: TGTGCCAGCAGTTTCCACAGGCACACCGGGGAGCTGTTTTTT.

V is TRBV20-1 and J is TRBJ2-1; D is unresolved. From germline, CDR1 is DFQATT and CDR2 SNEGSKA (reference sequence). The CDR3 consists of 18 residues. V lost 2 bases and J 6 bases, leaving 26 bases between the germline ends. The CDR3 reads CSARPYFLWTFSINEQFF. CDR3 DNA: TGCAGTGCTAGACCTTACTTCCTCTGGACGTTCTCCATCAATGAGCAGTTCTTC.

V usage is TRBV5-1 and J usage is TRBJ2-1; TRBD2 matches at 15 bases. The CDR3 is 16 amino acids. The germline V gene encodes CDR1 SGHRS and CDR2 YFSETQ. Trimming removed 2 bases from V and 5 bases from J; junction bases left unmatched: 2. This CDR3 is CASSFRTSGRDNEQFF. In DNA, the CDR3 is TGCGCCAGCAGCTTTAGGACTAGCGGGAGGGACAATGAGCAGTTCTTC.

This chain uses TRBV20-1 with TRBJ2-5; D ambiguous. CDR1 and CDR2 (germline): DFQATT, SNEGSKA (reference sequence). The CDR3 spans 14 residues. The ends were cut back, 0 bases at V and 4 bases at J, with 12 bases in the middle. The CDR3 spells CSARDRGKGETQYF. The CDR3, as DNA: TGCAGTGCTAGAGATCGCGGAAAGGGAGAGACCCAGTACTTC.

This clonotype was seen only a few times. The chain recombines TRBV5-1 with TRBJ1-5, with TRBD1 matching over 7 bases. The length of the CDR3 is 15 residues. V trimming: 1 base; J trimming: 2 bases; junction bases outside the gene matches: 3. Germline CDR1 reads SGHRS; CDR2 reads YFSETQ. The CDR3 DNA is TGCGCCAGCAGCTTGTCTACAGGGGGCAATCAGCCCCAGCATTTT. Its protein product is CASSLSTGGNQPQHF. The full variable domain, its missing parts supplied by reference TRBV5-1 and TRBJ1-5, is KAGVTQTPRYLIKTRGQQVTLSCSPISGHRSVSWYQQTPGQGLQFLFEYFSETQRNKGNFPGRFSGRQFSNSRSEMNVSTLELGDSALYLCASSLSTGGNQPQHFGDGTRLSIL.

This sequence joins TRBV4-1 and TRBJ1-2; D gene ambiguous. This CDR3 is 13 amino acids long. The germline CDR1 and CDR2 sequences are MGHRA and YSYEKL. The ends were cut back, 3 bases at V and 5 bases at J, with 10 bases in the middle. CDR3 coding DNA: TGCGCCAGCAGCCAGGGGTGCACTTATGGCTACACCTTC. Amino acids: CASSQGCTYGYTF.

V gene TRBV6-5 combines with J gene TRBJ1-2; 10 nucleotides align to TRBD1. This CDR3 has 14 residues. Germline V gene data show CDR1 as MNHEY and CDR2 as SVGAGI. J was trimmed by 4 bases and V by 8 bases; bases with no gene match: 7. CDR3 DNA sequence: TGTGCCAGCCACGACAGGGGGCTGGTCTATGGCTACACCTTC. Protein product: CASHDRGLVYGYTF.

Many counts were recorded for this clonotype. The chain employs TRBV7-9 and TRBJ1-4, with 10 bases fitting TRBD1. CDR3 length: 13 residues. J lost 12 bases, V lost 6 bases, and 7 bases had no gene match. CDR1 SEHNR and CDR2 FQNEAQ come from the germline V gene (reference sequence). CDR3 bases: TGTGCCAGCAGGGGACAGGGGAGCTGGCAACTGTTTTTT. Protein sequence: CASRGQGSWQLFF.

The gene calls are TRBV6-1 and TRBJ1-2, with 8 bases matching TRBD1. The CDR3 has 15 amino acids. Germline CDR1 is MNHNS and CDR2 is SASEGT. J gave up 5 bases and V 1 base, and 6 bases lay outside the gene matches. The CDR3 DNA is TGTGCCAGCAGTGAAGTCCCGGACAGGGCTTATGGCTACACCTTC. It translates to CASSEVPDRAYGYTF.

This clonotype has ten or more counts. V and J are TRBV12-3 or TRBV12-4 and TRBJ2-1; TRBD2 aligns across 7 bases. The CDR3 is 15 amino acids. The J segment lost 7 bases and the V segment lost 6 bases, leaving 12 bases of the junction unmatched. This CDR3 is CASSPTGGRANEQFF. CDR3 bases: TGTGCCAGCAGCCCGACGGGAGGACGCGCAAATGAGCAGTTCTTC.

There are a few counts of this clonotype. V and J are TRBV7-3 and TRBJ1-6; D gene uncertain. V lost 5 bases to trimming and J lost 8 bases, with 10 bases between them. The CDR3 sequence is 13 residues long. Germline V gene data show CDR1 as SGHTA and CDR2 as FQGTGA. The CDR3 DNA sequence: TGTGCCAGCAGCCCATCCAAGGATTCACCCCTCCACTTT. It yields the protein CASSPSKDSPLHF.

The DNA for the CDR3 is TGTGCCACCAGTGATTTTGGGAATTCCTACGAGCAGTACTTC. It specifies CATSDFGNSYEQYF. V and J are TRBV24-1 and TRBJ2-7; D is uncertain. Trimming stripped 1 base from V and 1 base from J, with 7 bases between. The CDR3 extends over 14 amino acids. Germline CDR1 reads KGHDR; CDR2 reads SFDVKD.

This clonotype has ten or more counts. The CDR3 protein is CASSLPTDYGYTF. The CDR3 DNA reads TGCGCCAGCAGTCTCCCCACGGACTATGGCTACACCTTC. The chain carries TRBV5-1 and TRBJ1-2; no firm D call. Germline V gene lookup returns CDR1 SGHRS and CDR2 YFSETQ. V was cut by 5 bases and J by 3 bases, with 11 bases left in between. The CDR3 consists of 13 residues.

This clonotype was recorded at least ten times. The V gene is TRBV5-1, the J gene TRBJ2-2; D unresolved. The germline V gene has CDR1 SGHRS and CDR2 YFSETQ. Between the trimmed V and J ends, which lost 1 base and 4 bases, there was a span of 11 bases. The CDR3 extends over 15 amino acids. Here the CDR3 DNA reads TGCGCCAGCAGCTTGTCCCCATCGGGCACCGGGGAGCTGTTTTTT. This sequence encodes CASSLSPSGTGELFF.

This clonotype was seen a handful of times. The chain has TRBV6-2 or TRBV6-3 and TRBJ2-7; 9 positions agree with TRBD2. With V trimmed by 0 bases and J by 3 bases, 0 bases remained unmatched. This CDR3 spans 14 amino acids. CDR1 is MNHEY, CDR2 SVGEGT, per germline. The CDR3 sequence is CASSYSTSGYEQYF. CDR3 DNA sequence: TGTGCCAGCAGTTACTCGACTAGCGGCTACGAGCAGTACTTC.

This clonotype was observed many times. The CDR3 loop reads CASSVGGAQETQYF. The CDR3 nucleotides are TGTGCCAGCAGCGTAGGGGGGGCCCAAGAGACCCAGTACTTC. The chain has TRBV9 and TRBJ2-5, with D tentatively TRBD1 or TRBD2 (6 bases each). In germline, CDR1 is SGDLS, CDR2 YYNGEE. The CDR3 is 14 residues long. The germline V and J ends were trimmed by 0 bases and 1 base, with 7 bases remaining between them.

The chain combines TRBV6-6 with TRBJ1-1; a weak D match, TRBD1 (6 bases). Germline V gene data show CDR1 as MNHNY and CDR2 as SVGAGI (reference sequence). The V and J ends lost 6 bases and 1 base respectively, with 6 bases between them. The CDR3 covers 12 residues. The CDR3 DNA is TGTGCCAGCAGAGGGGGGAACACTGAAGCTTTCTTT. As protein: CASRGGNTEAFF.

This clonotype was detected a few times. V usage is TRBV15 and J usage is TRBJ2-7; D possibly corresponds to TRBD2 (5 bases). The germline V gene has CDR1 LNHNV and CDR2 YYDKDF (reference sequence). The V end lost 1 base, the J end lost 0 bases, and 13 bases lay between the germline ends. The CDR3 runs 16 residues. CDR3 coding DNA: TGTGCCACCAGCAGAGTGCGGGCCGGAGGCTCCTACGAGCAGTACTTC. Protein: CATSRVRAGGSYEQYF.

This chain uses TRBV2 with TRBJ2-5; 8 nucleotides match TRBD2. The V gene's germline CDR1 is SNHLY and CDR2 FYNNEI. V trimming: 7 bases; J trimming: 2 bases; junction bases outside the gene matches: 9. There are 15 residues in the CDR3. CDR3 protein: CASMQREFVQETQYF. CDR3 sequence (DNA): TGTGCCAGCATGCAGCGGGAGTTCGTACAAGAGACCCAGTACTTC. The full variable domain, its missing parts supplied by reference TRBV2 and TRBJ2-5, is EPEVTQTPSHQVTQMGQEVILRCVPISNHLYFYWYRQILGQKVEFLVSFYNNEISEKSEIFDDQFSVERPDGSNFTLKIRSTKLEDSAMYFCASMQREFVQETQYFGPGTRLLVL.

V and J are TRBV29-1 and TRBJ2-5, with TRBD1 matching 7 bases. CDR3 size: 15 residues. Looked up from germline, CDR1 is SQVTM and CDR2 is ANQGSEA. Trimming removed 7 bases from V and 1 base from J; junction bases left unmatched: 12. DNA of the CDR3: TGCAGCGGCATTCCCCGGGGACAGTCCCAAGAGACCCAGTACTTC. Amino acid sequence: CSGIPRGQSQETQYF.